One and the same sample provided the 3 T cell receptor beta chains below, sequenced in a study of shared clonotypes between healthy human individuals. Repertoires were generated with immunoSEQ multiplex PCR, while TCRdb's copy carries only in-frame clones and drops some. The table includes some 680,000 clones, 73% detected once. The sample was memory CD4+ T cells sorted from blood. Subset of the sample: CD45RA-negative fraction. The receptors were sampled from a young woman in good health.

The rearrangement joins TRBV5-5 to TRBJ2-7, with 7 bases fitting TRBD2. With 1 base clipped from V and 3 bases from J, the junction kept 4 bases outside the gene matches. Germline CDR1 and CDR2: SGHKS and YYEKEE (reference sequence). This CDR3 spans 14 amino acids. CDR3 in DNA: TGTGCCAGCAGCTTGATAGCGGGCCTCTACGAGCAGTACTTC. Encoded protein: CASSLIAGLYEQYF.

The rearrangement links TRBV25-1 to TRBJ2-5, with TRBD2 matching 15 bases. Germline V CDR1 and CDR2: MGHDK, SYGVNS. V lost 3 bases and J lost 4; bases outside the gene matches: 9. This CDR3 has 18 amino acids. The CDR3 is CASSDLGLAGGPGETQYF. Written as DNA, the CDR3 is TGTGCCAGCAGTGACCTCGGACTAGCGGGAGGGCCGGGAGAGACCCAGTACTTC.

This chain uses TRBV7-9 with TRBJ2-5; 8 bases line up with TRBD1. This CDR3 has 15 amino acids. Per the germline V gene, CDR1 is SEHNR and CDR2 is FQNEAQ (reference sequence). With V trimmed by 3 bases and J by 1 base, 4 bases remained unmatched. CDR3 residues: CASSFTGQAQETQYF. For the CDR3, the DNA is TGTGCCAGCAGCTTTACGGGACAGGCCCAAGAGACCCAGTACTTC.